A single sample is the source of the 21 T cell receptor beta chains below, sequenced in a study of shared clonotypes between healthy human individuals. Profiling relied on immunoSEQ multiplex PCR, and the TCRdb table lists in-frame clones only, not all of them. The sample includes hundreds of thousands of clones, about 95% of them seen just once. Naive CD8 isolation took CD45RO-negative cells positively selected for CCR7 and excluded terminally differentiated effector memory CD45RA+ cells. Sample: naive CD8+ T cells sorted from blood. The source is a woman under 40 in good health.

This clone was recorded only once. CDR3 in amino acids: CASSYHSTNEKLFF. In DNA, the CDR3 is TGTGCCAGCAGCTACCACTCAACTAATGAAAAACTGTTTTTT. The chain carries TRBV16 and TRBJ1-4, with D hard to call. Trimming pared 5 bases from V and 0 bases from J, leaving 7 bases between. CDR3 size: 14 residues. Germline V gene lookup returns CDR1 KGHSY and CDR2 FQNENV.

This chain joins TRBV10-1 and TRBJ1-5; 8 positions match TRBD1. Germline V lookup: CDR1 WNHNN, CDR2 SYGVQD (reference sequence). The CDR3 is 16 residues long. V was clipped by 3 bases and J by 5 bases; unmatched bases: 9. The CDR3 loop is CASSERATGDDQPQHF. The CDR3 DNA follows: TGCGCCAGCAGTGAAAGGGCGACAGGGGACGATCAGCCCCAGCATTTT.

The V call is TRBV6-5, the J call TRBJ2-3; no reliable D call. The germline V gene encodes CDR1 MNHEY and CDR2 SVGAGI. There are 12 residues in the CDR3. The V gene lost 5 bases and the J gene lost 6 bases, with 9 bases spanning the gap. CDR3 sequence (DNA): TGTGCCAGCAGTCCTCCGGGCGATACGCAGTATTTT. Its protein product is CASSPPGDTQYF.

The chain links TRBV9 to TRBJ2-3; 14 nucleotides line up with TRBD2. The junction had 6 bases not matched to a gene; V was cut back by 3 bases and J by 3 bases. Germline V gene data show CDR1 as SGDLS and CDR2 as YYNGEE. There are 17 residues in the CDR3. The CDR3 sequence: CASSARRTSGRTDTQYF. Here the CDR3 DNA reads TGTGCCAGCAGCGCCCGGCGGACTAGCGGGAGGACAGATACGCAGTATTTT.

A single count supports this clone. The CDR3 spells CASSLGPAYEQYF. The DNA for the CDR3 is TGTGCCAGCAGCTTGGGCCCAGCCTACGAGCAGTACTTC. V usage is TRBV5-6 and J usage is TRBJ2-7; D not resolved. The CDR3 has 13 amino acids. Deletions cut 0 bases from V and 2 bases from J, with 6 bases between. CDR1 is SGHDT, CDR2 YYEEEE, per germline. Full variable domain (rest looked up from reference TRBV5-6 and TRBJ2-7): DAGVTQSPTHLIKTRGQQVTLRCSPKSGHDTVSWYQQALGQGPQFIFQYYEEEERQRGNFPDRFSGHQFPNYSSELNVNALLLGDSALYLCASSLGPAYEQYFGPGTRLTVT.

This chain joins TRBV13 and TRBJ2-7; weak D call: TRBD1 (5 bases). Per the germline V gene, CDR1 is PRHDT and CDR2 is FYEKMQ (reference sequence). V lost 6 bases and J 1 base, leaving 13 bases between the germline ends. The CDR3 consists of 14 residues. CDR3 DNA: TGTGCCAGCAGGATCACAGGTCAGTCCTACGAGCAGTACTTC. Protein sequence: CASRITGQSYEQYF. Variable domain in full (rest from reference TRBV13 and TRBJ2-7): AAGVIQSPRHLIKEKRETATLKCYPIPRHDTVYWYQQGPGQDPQFLISFYEKMQSDKGSIPDRFSAQQFSDYHSELNMSSLELGDSALYFCASRITGQSYEQYFGPGTRLTVT.

The chain employs TRBV6-1 and TRBJ2-3; 12 bases fit TRBD1. From germline, CDR1 is MNHNS and CDR2 SASEGT. This CDR3 spans 14 amino acids. Germline trimming cut 8 bases from V and 5 bases from J; bases unmatched to any gene: 5. The DNA of the CDR3 is TGTGCCAGCTCTGGGACAGGGGGCTTAGATACGCAGTATTTT. It encodes CASSGTGGLDTQYF.

The V gene is TRBV7-8, the J gene TRBJ2-1, with TRBD2 matching 11 bases. With V trimmed by 5 bases and J by 6 bases, 6 bases remained unmatched. The CDR3 consists of 15 residues. Per germline, CDR1 SGHVS and CDR2 FQNEAQ. The CDR3 reads CASSLIAGGSNEQFF. CDR3 in DNA: TGTGCCAGCAGCCTAATAGCGGGAGGGTCCAATGAGCAGTTCTTC.

The chain combines TRBV15 with TRBJ1-5, with a weak D call TRBD1 (5 bases). V lost 1 base and J lost 6, with 7 bases in between. CDR3 length: 13 amino acids. Germline V gene lookup returns CDR1 LNHNV and CDR2 YYDKDF (reference sequence). DNA for the CDR3: TGTGCCACCAGCAGAGCCGGGGGTCAGCCCCAGCATTTT. Translated, it gives CATSRAGGQPQHF.

The gene calls are TRBV25-1 and TRBJ2-5; D not resolved. The assigned J gene may be wrong: the sequence end matches TRBJ2-7 better. The germline gives CDR1 MGHDK, CDR2 SYGVNS. The CDR3 is 15 residues long. The CDR3 DNA is TGTGCCAGCAGTGAATTGGACCCCCCACCGCGCGAGCAGTACTTC. It yields the protein CASSELDPPPREQYF.

The J gene is TRBJ2-3, the V gene TRBV10-1, with TRBD2 matching over 9 bases. This CDR3 spans 18 amino acids. The germline CDR1 and CDR2 sequences are WNHNN and SYGVQD (reference sequence). J was trimmed by 5 bases and V by 0 bases; bases with no gene match: 12. The CDR3 region is CASSESERAGGPEDTQYF. In nucleotides, the CDR3 is TGCGCCAGCAGTGAGTCGGAAAGGGCGGGAGGGCCCGAAGATACGCAGTATTTT.

The chain is built from TRBV27 and TRBJ1-5, with 7 bases that match TRBD1. V gave up 3 bases and J gave up 5 bases; unmatched junction bases: 7. Germline CDR1 and CDR2: MNHEY and SMNVEV (reference sequence). The CDR3 spans 15 residues. The CDR3 loop is CASSFIGQADQPQHF. The CDR3 region has the DNA TGTGCCAGCAGTTTTATCGGACAGGCGGATCAGCCCCAGCATTTT.

V usage is TRBV25-1 and J usage is TRBJ1-1; D might be TRBD1 (6 bases). The CDR3 sequence is 15 residues long. Trimming cost V 4 bases and J 5 bases, with 17 bases left between them. Germline V gives CDR1 MGHDK, CDR2 SYGVNS. In DNA, the CDR3 is TGTGCCAGCAGTGCCTCACAGGGTTGGTATACTGAAGCTTTCTTT. The encoded protein is CASSASQGWYTEAFF.

The genes are TRBV4-1 and TRBJ2-5; D uncertain. TRBJ2-7 matches the DNA end more closely, so the J call is doubtful. This CDR3 spans 13 amino acids. Germline CDR1 MGHRA, CDR2 YSYEKL. CDR3: CASSQGWGYEQYF. DNA for the CDR3: TGCGCCAGCAGCCAAGGATGGGGCTACGAGCAGTACTTC.

The chain recombines TRBV4-1 with TRBJ1-3; D is uncertain. Looked up from germline, CDR1 is MGHRA and CDR2 is YSYEKL. CDR3 size: 14 residues. Trimming removed 3 bases from V and 0 bases from J, with 6 bases in between. CDR3 sequence reads: CASSQARSGNTIYF. DNA of the CDR3: TGCGCCAGCAGCCAGGCCCGCTCTGGAAACACCATATATTTT.

On this clone: The identical CDR3 is also encoded by other nucleotide sequences in the sample. The chain uses TRBV19 and TRBJ1-5; D gene uncertain. Trimming took off 2 bases at V and 0 bases at J, with 5 bases between the two ends. The CDR3 covers 14 residues. The germline V gene encodes CDR1 LNHDA and CDR2 SQIVND (reference sequence). The CDR3 loop reads CASSIRDSNQPQHF. The CDR3 nucleotides read TGTGCCAGTAGTATACGTGATAGCAATCAGCCCCAGCATTTT.

The chain joins TRBV27 to TRBJ1-5, with TRBD1 identical over 7 bases. CDR3 length: 14 residues. Germline CDR1 and CDR2: MNHEY and SMNVEV (reference sequence). V shed 5 bases, J shed 5 bases, and the junction held 6 bases outside the gene matches. The CDR3 nucleotides read TGTGCCAGCAGTACGACAGGGACCTATCAGCCCCAGCATTTT. It yields the protein CASSTTGTYQPQHF.

The chain links TRBV19 to TRBJ1-5, with 8 nucleotides matching TRBD1. With 7 bases clipped from V and 6 bases from J, the junction kept 14 bases outside the gene matches. The CDR3 totals 16 residues. From germline, CDR1 is LNHDA and CDR2 SQIVND (reference sequence). CDR3 coding DNA: TGTGCCAGTACCGAACGACAGGGGAAGTACTTTCAGCCCCAGCATTTT. This encodes CASTERQGKYFQPQHF.

The chain links TRBV2 to TRBJ2-7; 12 positions agree with TRBD2. V shed 3 bases, J shed 5 bases, and the junction held 5 bases outside the gene matches. Per the germline V gene, CDR1 is SNHLY and CDR2 is FYNNEI. This CDR3 has 15 amino acids. CDR3 in DNA: TGTGCCAGCAGTGACCTAGCGGGAGGGCTCCACGAGCAGTACTTC. Translated, it gives CASSDLAGGLHEQYF.

The chain couples TRBV4-1 to TRBJ2-3, with 9 bases fitting TRBD2. The CDR3 consists of 16 residues. Germline loops: CDR1 MGHRA, CDR2 YSYEKL. Trimming at V came to 4 bases and at J to 2 bases, leaving 7 bases not matched to a gene. The CDR3, as DNA: TGCGCCAGCAGCCTCCAGGCTAGCGGGACCACAGATACGCAGTATTTT. Encoded protein: CASSLQASGTTDTQYF.

The chain joins TRBV10-1 to TRBJ2-7; D is perhaps TRBD1 (6 bases). V was pared by 0 bases and J by 0 bases, with 9 bases between. This CDR3 comprises 15 residues. The V gene's germline CDR1 is WNHNN and CDR2 SYGVQD (reference sequence). CDR3: CASSESPGASYEQYF. DNA for the CDR3: TGCGCCAGCAGTGAGTCGCCAGGGGCCTCCTACGAGCAGTACTTC.